One and the same sample provided the 16 T cell receptor beta chains below, sequenced in a study of identical twins. TCRdb used MiXCR to reprocess the 5' RACE reads, holding one entry per CDR3 protein. Counted here are roughly 1.6 million distinct CDR3 sequences, more than 30% occurring once; the ten biggest clones make up approximately 0.29%. The specimen sequenced was cord blood. The receptor source for this set is a newborn girl in good health.

This clonotype was seen many times. CDR3 nucleotide sequence: TGTGCCAGCAGTGTAGGGTTTATGGAGCAGTACTTC. Its protein is CASSVGFMEQYF. The V and J genes are TRBV2 and TRBJ2-7; D gene unclear. The V end lost 4 bases, the J end lost 7 bases, and 11 bases lay between the germline ends. In germline, CDR1 is SNHLY, CDR2 FYNNEI. The CDR3 loop spans 12 amino acids.

In this sample, this clonotype turned up once. A much larger clone lies a single base off, so this may be a read error. The CDR3 region is CSARKAFPYEQYF. The CDR3 nucleotides read TGCAGTGCTAGAAAGGCCTTTCCCTACGAGCAGTACTTC. The gene calls are TRBV20-1 and TRBJ2-7; D gene ambiguous. This CDR3 has 13 amino acids. CDR1 is DFQATT and CDR2 is SNEGSKA in the germline V gene (reference sequence). V lost 2 bases, J lost 2 bases, and 10 bases lay in between.

This sequence joins TRBV13 and TRBJ2-2, with TRBD2 matching 12 bases. CDR3 length: 17 amino acids. Germline V gene data show CDR1 as PRHDT and CDR2 as FYEKMQ (reference sequence). The J segment lost 4 bases and the V segment lost 1 base, leaving 4 bases of the junction unmatched. CDR3 bases: TGTGCCAGCAGCTTAGAAGGACTAGCGGGGATCACCGGGGAGCTGTTTTTT. The encoded protein is CASSLEGLAGITGELFF. The full variable domain, completed using reference TRBV13 and TRBJ2-2, is AAGVIQSPRHLIKEKRETATLKCYPIPRHDTVYWYQQGPGQDPQFLISFYEKMQSDKGSIPDRFSAQQFSDYHSELNMSSLELGDSALYFCASSLEGLAGITGELFFGEGSRLTVL.

The chain employs TRBV11-2 and TRBJ1-2, with 8 bases fitting TRBD1. This CDR3 region has 16 residues. The germline gives CDR1 SGHAT, CDR2 FQNNGV. The J segment lost 8 bases and the V segment lost 5 bases, leaving 16 bases of the junction unmatched. The CDR3 DNA reads TGTGCCAGCAGCCCGCACCTTCAGGGGGCAGGGGACGGCTACACCTTC. Translated, it gives CASSPHLQGAGDGYTF.

The CDR3 sequence is CSAGRESEQYF. CDR3 nucleotide sequence: TGCAGTGCGGGACGGGAATCCGAGCAGTACTTC. The V call is TRBV20-1, the J call TRBJ2-4; perhaps D is TRBD1 or TRBD2 (5 bases each). The J call may be in error: the DNA end matches TRBJ2-7 better. The CDR3 length is 11 residues. Germline V lookup: CDR1 DFQATT, CDR2 SNEGSKA (reference sequence).

This clonotype appeared a few times. The V gene is TRBV14, the J gene TRBJ2-7; no definite D call. Trimming took off 0 bases at V and 0 bases at J, with 15 bases between the two ends. CDR3 length: 17 amino acids. The germline V gene has CDR1 SGHDN and CDR2 FVKESK. CDR3 DNA sequence: TGTGCCAGCAGCCAAGACGGCGGCCCATTCTCCTCCTACGAGCAGTACTTC. This encodes CASSQDGGPFSSYEQYF.

This clonotype was picked up a small number of times. The gene calls are TRBV4-2 and TRBJ2-1, with 7 bases matching TRBD2. CDR1 and CDR2 from the germline V gene are LGHNA and YNFKEQ. Losses at the gene ends were 1 base for V and 7 bases for J; bases not matched to a gene: 7. CDR3 length: 15 residues. The CDR3: CASSQGLAVGNEQFF. The DNA of the CDR3 is TGTGCCAGCAGCCAAGGGCTAGCGGTGGGGAATGAGCAGTTCTTC.

The table lists this clonotype with a few counts. The chain recombines TRBV2 with TRBJ2-7; TRBD2 matches 10 bases. Germline lookup yields CDR1 SNHLY and CDR2 FYNNEI. This CDR3 is 15 amino acids long. Trimming cost V 3 bases and J 3 bases; bases outside gene matches: 5. This CDR3 reads CASSESGRALYEQYF. DNA for the CDR3: TGTGCCAGCAGTGAGAGCGGGAGGGCCCTCTACGAGCAGTACTTC. Combining the CDR3 with reference TRBV2 and TRBJ2-7 gives the whole variable domain EPEVTQTPSHQVTQMGQEVILRCVPISNHLYFYWYRQILGQKVEFLVSFYNNEISEKSEIFDDQFSVERPDGSNFTLKIRSTKLEDSAMYFCASSESGRALYEQYFGPGTRLTVT.

J is TRBJ2-5 and V is TRBV4-2, with 10 positions matching TRBD2. Germline trimming cut 1 base from V and 4 bases from J; bases unmatched to any gene: 6. CDR3 length: 16 residues. Germline assignment: CDR1 LGHNA and CDR2 YNFKEQ. CDR3 in DNA: TGTGCCAGCAGCCAAGGTCTAACTAGCGGGGCAGAGACCCAGTACTTC. It is translated as CASSQGLTSGAETQYF.

At least ten counts were recorded for this clonotype. The chain uses TRBV21-1 and TRBJ2-5. TRBV21-1 is given as a pseudogene. The CDR3 sequence is 10 residues long. In DNA, the CDR3 is TGTGCCAGCACACAAGAGACCCAGTACTTC. Amino acids: CASTQETQYF.

V and J are TRBV12-3 or TRBV12-4 and TRBJ2-7; 10 positions match TRBD2. V lost 10 bases and J lost 2; bases outside the gene matches: 8. The CDR3 has 14 amino acids. The DNA for the CDR3 is TGTGCCACCGCCCCCGGACTAGCGGCCTACGAGCAGTACTTC. It is translated as CATAPGLAAYEQYF.

This clonotype came up a few times. The rearrangement joins TRBV4-1 to TRBJ2-3; D might be TRBD2 (6 bases). V lost 8 bases, J lost 7 bases, and 25 bases lay in between. The CDR3 is 16 residues long. The germline V gene encodes CDR1 MGHRA and CDR2 YSYEKL. CDR3: CASGPVARGMLNTQYF. The DNA for the CDR3 is TGCGCCAGCGGCCCTGTAGCCCGGGGGATGCTGAATACGCAGTATTTT.

This clonotype was detected only a few times. CDR3 sequence (DNA): TGCAGTGCTAGCCTAGCGGGATATTACTCCTACGAGCAGTACTTC. This encodes CSASLAGYYSYEQYF. V and J are TRBV20-1 and TRBJ2-7; 9 bases are shared with TRBD2. The V and J ends lost 3 bases and 0 bases, in that order; junction bases with no gene match: 6. The germline CDR1 and CDR2 sequences are DFQATT and SNEGSKA (reference sequence). CDR3 size: 15 residues.

The chain uses TRBV30 and TRBJ1-1, with 8 nucleotides matching TRBD1. The junction had 5 bases not matched to a gene; V was cut back by 0 bases and J by 5 bases. Germline assignment: CDR1 GTSNPN and CDR2 SVGIG (reference sequence). This CDR3 region has 14 residues. The CDR3 loop is CAWSVNRGRTEAFF. As DNA, the CDR3 is TGTGCCTGGAGTGTTAACAGGGGGAGGACTGAAGCTTTCTTT.

The J gene is TRBJ1-2, the V gene TRBV5-1; D gene uncertain. The germline gives CDR1 SGHRS, CDR2 YFSETQ. The CDR3 is made up of 14 amino acids. V lost 1 base to trimming and J lost 4 bases, with 11 bases between them. The DNA for the CDR3 is TGCGCCAGCAGCTTGCGGCAGGCAACCTATGGCTACACCTTC. Translated: CASSLRQATYGYTF.

The CDR3 nucleotides read TGCAGTGCTAGAGATCTTACGGGCTCCTATAATTCACCCCTCCACTTT. Protein product: CSARDLTGSYNSPLHF. The V gene is TRBV20-1, the J gene TRBJ1-6, with D unclear. CDR3 length equals 16 residues. The V gene lost 0 bases and the J gene lost 0 bases, with 9 bases spanning the gap. Germline CDR1 is DFQATT and CDR2 is SNEGSKA (reference sequence).